The 9 T cell receptor beta chains in this list originate from one sample, sequenced in a study of post-analysis software for immune sequencing data. The antigens these receptors bind are not known. The study's findings and limits: Patients used about five TRBV segments, including TRBV5-6, TRBV5-1 and TRBV20-1, more often than controls.

TCR beta cDNA libraries included unique molecular identifiers. From the PCR reads, TCRdb called clonotypes with MiXCR, one entry per CDR3 protein. The sample includes some 800,000 distinct CDR3 sequences, 46% seen only once; the top ten take roughly 4.9%. Sequenced material: blood. The receptor source for this set is a girl aged 10-17 years with multiple sclerosis.

The table lists this clonotype with a few counts. The chain links TRBV12-3 or TRBV12-4 to TRBJ1-2; no reliable D call. Between the trimmed V and J ends, which lost 3 bases and 3 bases, there was a span of 8 bases. This CDR3 is built from 13 residues. CDR3: CASSFREDYGYTF. CDR3 in DNA: TGTGCCAGCAGTTTTCGAGAAGACTATGGCTACACCTTC.

V is TRBV7-2 and J is TRBJ1-2; 9 bases fit TRBD1. The V segment lost 3 bases and the J segment 8 bases; nucleotides outside the gene matches: 13. Germline V lookup: CDR1 SGHTA, CDR2 FQGNSA. The CDR3 spans 16 residues. CDR3 loop: CASSLYRDREINGYTF. In DNA, the CDR3 is TGTGCCAGCAGCTTGTACCGGGACAGGGAGATTAACGGCTACACCTTC.

This clonotype was observed once. The chain is built from TRBV7-9 and TRBJ2-7; 7 nucleotides line up with TRBD1. With 1 base clipped from V and 4 bases from J, the junction kept 13 bases outside the gene matches. The germline V gene has CDR1 SEHNR and CDR2 FQNEAQ (reference sequence). This CDR3 spans 17 amino acids. CDR3 loop: CASSLDAPTGALYEQYF. The DNA for the CDR3 is TGTGCCAGCAGCTTAGATGCCCCAACAGGGGCCCTATACGAGCAGTACTTC. Supplemented by reference TRBV7-9 and TRBJ2-7, the full variable domain reads DTGVSQNPRHKITKRGQNVTFRCDPISEHNRLYWYRQTLGQGPEFLTYFQNEAQLEKSRLLSDRFSAERPKGSFSTLEIQRTEQGDSAMYLCASSLDAPTGALYEQYFGPGTRLTVT.

This sequence joins TRBV6-1 and TRBJ1-4; no definite D call. With 0 bases removed from V and 14 bases from J, the gap between germline ends came to 16 bases. The CDR3 covers 14 residues. The germline V gene has CDR1 MNHNS and CDR2 SASEGT. CDR3 protein: CASSEAPEGPRLFF. The CDR3 region has the DNA TGTGCCAGCAGTGAAGCGCCGGAAGGCCCGCGGCTGTTTTTT.

The table lists this clonotype with many counts. The gene calls are TRBV7-2 and TRBJ2-7, with D possibly matching TRBD2 (6 bases). Germline CDR1 SGHTA, CDR2 FQGNSA. Trimming stripped 6 bases from V and 1 base from J, with 13 bases between. This CDR3 spans 14 amino acids. The CDR3 here is CASSSRDSSYEQYF. The DNA for the CDR3 is TGTGCCAGCAGTTCCCGGGACTCATCCTACGAGCAGTACTTC.

This clonotype was recorded once. The CDR3 region is CSVVAINRGTRTEAFF. The DNA for the CDR3 is TGCAGCGTTGTAGCAATAAACAGGGGGACGCGGACTGAAGCTTTCTTT. J is TRBJ1-1 and V is TRBV29-1, with 8 bases identical to TRBD1. Per germline, CDR1 SQVTM and CDR2 ANQGSEA. This CDR3 has 16 residues. V gave up 4 bases and J gave up 5 bases; unmatched junction bases: 15.

This clonotype was seen a handful of times. V is TRBV7-2 and J is TRBJ2-5; D is ambiguous. Trimming cost V 3 bases and J 3 bases, with 17 bases left between them. In germline, CDR1 is SGHTA, CDR2 FQGNSA. The CDR3 contains 16 residues. CDR3 bases: TGTGCCAGCAGCTTTGTCTTTAGCACGGGCGAAGAGACCCAGTACTTC. Translated, it gives CASSFVFSTGEETQYF.

This clonotype came up many times. V usage is TRBV11-2 and J usage is TRBJ2-4; maybe TRBD1 (6 bases). V lost 3 bases, J lost 0 bases, and 18 bases lay in between. The V gene's germline CDR1 is SGHAT and CDR2 FQNNGV. CDR3 size: 18 residues. The CDR3 spells CASSLRRQARLAKNIQYF. In DNA, the CDR3 is TGTGCCAGCAGCTTGAGACGACAGGCCCGGCTAGCCAAAAACATTCAGTACTTC.

The gene calls are TRBV7-2 and TRBJ2-1, with D perhaps being TRBD1 or TRBD2 (5 bases each). This CDR3 contains 20 residues. Germline V gene data show CDR1 as SGHTA and CDR2 as FQGNSA. V dropped 1 base and J dropped 2 bases, with 24 bases sitting between them. CDR3 sequence reads: CASSLGRSVSNPGPYNEQFF. The CDR3 bases are TGTGCCAGCAGCTTAGGAAGGAGCGTCTCAAACCCGGGGCCCTACAATGAGCAGTTCTTC.